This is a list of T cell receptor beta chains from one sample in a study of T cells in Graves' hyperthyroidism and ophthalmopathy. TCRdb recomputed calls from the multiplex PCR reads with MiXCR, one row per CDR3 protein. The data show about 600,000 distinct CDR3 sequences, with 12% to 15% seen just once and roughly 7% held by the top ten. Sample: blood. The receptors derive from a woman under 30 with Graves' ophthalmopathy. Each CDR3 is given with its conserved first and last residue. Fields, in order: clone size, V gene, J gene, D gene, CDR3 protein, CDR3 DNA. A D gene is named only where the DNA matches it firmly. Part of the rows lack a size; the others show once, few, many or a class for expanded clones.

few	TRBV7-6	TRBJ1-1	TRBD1	CASSSNRGGGTEAFF	TGTGCCAGCAGCTCAAACAGGGGTGGGGGCACTGAAGCTTTCTTT
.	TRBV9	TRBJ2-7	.	CASSVAIGHNLPYEQYF	TGTGCCAGCAGCGTAGCTATCGGACATAATCTCCCCTACGAGCAGTACTTC
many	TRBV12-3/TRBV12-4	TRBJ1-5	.	CACSSRAYQPQHF	TGTGCCTGCAGTTCGCGGGCCTATCAGCCCCAGCATTTT
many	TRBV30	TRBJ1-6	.	CAWSRGGRNSPLHF	TGTGCCTGGAGTAGGGGGGGCCGGAATTCACCCCTCCACTTT
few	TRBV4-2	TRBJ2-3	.	CASSQGAGTLSTDTQYF	TGTGCCAGCAGCCAAGGAGCCGGGACACTATCCACAGATACGCAGTATTTT
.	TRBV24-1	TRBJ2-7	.	CATSDPRGASSYEQYF	TGTGCCACCAGTGACCCTAGGGGGGCTAGCTCCTACGAGCAGTACTTC
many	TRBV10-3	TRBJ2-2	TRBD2	CAIRSGRDTGELFF	TGTGCCATCAGGAGCGGGAGGGACACCGGGGAGCTGTTTTTT
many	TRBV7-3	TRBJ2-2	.	CASRPTGSAGTGELFF	TGTGCCAGCAGACCCACCGGCTCTGCAGGCACCGGGGAGCTGTTTTTT
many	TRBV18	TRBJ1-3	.	CASSHGWVGGNTIYF	TGTGCCAGCTCACACGGCTGGGTCGGAGGAAACACCATATATTTT
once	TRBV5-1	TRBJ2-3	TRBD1	CASSSLRARQGSTDTQYF	TGCGCCAGCAGCTCGCTCCGGGCAAGACAGGGGAGCACAGATACGCAGTATTTT
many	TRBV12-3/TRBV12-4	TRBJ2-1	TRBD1	CASSEPGQVYNEQFF	TGTGCCAGCAGTGAACCGGGACAGGTCTACAATGAGCAGTTCTTC
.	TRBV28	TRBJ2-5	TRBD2	CASSDPGREYQETQYF	TGTGCCAGCAGTGACCCCGGGAGGGAGTACCAAGAGACCCAGTACTTC
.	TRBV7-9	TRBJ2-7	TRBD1	CASSSTGVGSYEQYF	TGTGCCAGCAGCTCGACAGGGGTAGGGTCCTACGAGCAGTACTTC
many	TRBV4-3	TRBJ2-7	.	CASSPRDTLAGEQYF	TGCGCCAGCAGCCCCCGGGACACCTTGGCGGGCGAGCAGTACTTC
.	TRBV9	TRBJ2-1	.	CASSVAGTLQNNEQFF	TGTGCCAGCAGCGTAGCCGGGACATTACAGAACAATGAGCAGTTCTTC
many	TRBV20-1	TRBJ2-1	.	CSVPPPYSYNEQFF	TGCAGTGTCCCCCCCCCTTATTCCTACAATGAGCAGTTCTTC
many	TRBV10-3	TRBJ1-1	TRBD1	CAISEVDRVGTEAFF	TGTGCCATCAGTGAGGTTGACAGGGTAGGGACTGAAGCTTTCTTT
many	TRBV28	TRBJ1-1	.	CASSPGRGRAQTEAFF	TGTGCCAGCAGTCCCGGGCGGGGGAGGGCTCAGACTGAAGCTTTCTTT
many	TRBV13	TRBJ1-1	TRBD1	CASSFRGGLPEAFF	TGTGCCAGCAGCTTCAGAGGGGGCCTCCCTGAAGCTTTCTTT
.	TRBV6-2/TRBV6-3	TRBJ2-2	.	CASRKGAKAGENTGELFF	TGTGCCAGCAGGAAAGGGGCCAAAGCTGGCGAGAACACCGGGGAGCTGTTTTTT
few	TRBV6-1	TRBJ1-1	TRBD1	CASRITGTGGLTEAFF	TGTGCCAGCAGGATCACCGGGACAGGGGGCCTCACTGAAGCTTTCTTT
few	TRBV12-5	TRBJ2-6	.	CASGYTVSDYSGANVLTF	TGTGCTAGTGGTTATACAGTATCCGATTACTCTGGGGCCAACGTCCTGACTTTC
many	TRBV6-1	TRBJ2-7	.	CASSERWGADEQYF	TGTGCCAGCAGTGAACGGTGGGGAGCCGACGAGCAGTACTTC
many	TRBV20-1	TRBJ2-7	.	CSARYSYEQYF	TGCAGTGCTCGGTACAGTTACGAGCAGTACTTC
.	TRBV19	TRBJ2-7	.	CASSIETGRAFYEQYF	TGTGCCAGTAGTATAGAGACAGGGAGGGCTTTCTACGAGCAGTACTTC
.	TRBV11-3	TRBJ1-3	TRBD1	CASSPDRGTGNTIYF	TGTGCCAGCAGCCCGGACAGGGGAACTGGAAACACCATATATTTT
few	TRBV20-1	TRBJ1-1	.	CSATRGGTEAFF	TGCAGTGCTACCCGGGGCGGCACTGAAGCTTTCTTT
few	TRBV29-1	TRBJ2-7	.	CSVAGGQGAYEQYF	TGCAGCGTTGCAGGAGGGCAGGGGGCCTACGAGCAGTACTTC
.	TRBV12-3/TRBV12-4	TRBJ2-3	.	CASSRNQDTQYF	TGTGCCAGCAGTAGAAACCAGGATACGCAGTATTTT
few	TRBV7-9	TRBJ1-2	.	CASSLSGLPLWLGVDYGYTF	TGTGCCAGCAGCTTGAGCGGCTTGCCACTTTGGTTGGGGGTCGACTATGGCTACACCTTC
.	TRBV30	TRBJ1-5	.	CAWSGGEYSNQPQHF	TGTGCCTGGAGTGGGGGGGAATATAGCAATCAACCCCAGCATTTT
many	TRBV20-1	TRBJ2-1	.	CSARTIQGRGTYNEQFF	TGCAGTGCTAGAACCATACAGGGAAGGGGGACCTACAATGAGCAGTTCTTC
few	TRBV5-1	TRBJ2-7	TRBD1	CASSVTGAQYF	TGCGCCAGCAGCGTGACAGGGGCGCAGTACTTC
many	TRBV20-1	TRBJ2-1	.	CSASGDYNEQFF	TGCAGTGCTAGCGGGGATTACAATGAGCAGTTCTTC
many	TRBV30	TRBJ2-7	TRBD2	CAWSPLGGRTYEQYF	TGTGCCTGGAGCCCCTTGGGAGGGAGGACCTACGAGCAGTACTTC
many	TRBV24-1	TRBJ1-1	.	CATSESNREAFF	TGTGCCACCAGTGAGTCTAACAGGGAAGCTTTCTTT
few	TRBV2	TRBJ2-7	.	CASSDLGTSYEQYF	TGTGCCAGCAGTGACCTCGGAACTTCCTACGAGCAGTACTTC
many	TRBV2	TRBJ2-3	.	CASSDPGGSTDTQYF	TGTGCCAGCAGTGACCCAGGTGGTAGCACAGATACGCAGTATTTT
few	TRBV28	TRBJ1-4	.	CASSLQVSNEKLFF	TGTGCCAGCAGTTTACAGGTTTCTAATGAAAAACTGTTTTTT
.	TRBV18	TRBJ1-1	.	CASSPRGAPGVGEAFF	TGTGCCAGCTCACCAAGGGGGGCCCCCGGGGTAGGTGAAGCTTTCTTT
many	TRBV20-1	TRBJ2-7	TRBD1	CSARPRDRPYEQYF	TGCAGTGCTAGACCCCGGGACAGACCCTACGAGCAGTACTTC
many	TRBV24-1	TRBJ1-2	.	CATSDLGQTEHGYTF	TGTGCCACCAGTGATTTGGGACAGACCGAGCATGGCTACACCTTC
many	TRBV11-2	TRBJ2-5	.	CASSTDRLYQETQYF	TGTGCCAGCAGCACGGACAGACTGTACCAAGAGACCCAGTACTTC
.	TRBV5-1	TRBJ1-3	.	CASSSGPNSGNTIYF	TGCGCCAGCAGCTCGGGACCGAACTCTGGAAACACCATATATTTT
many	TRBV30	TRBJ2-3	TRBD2	CAWILPGLAASSTDTQYF	TGTGCCTGGATCCTTCCGGGACTAGCGGCCTCTAGCACAGATACGCAGTATTTT
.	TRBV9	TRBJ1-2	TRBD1	CASSARDRTNYGYTF	TGTGCCAGCAGCGCCCGGGACAGAACTAACTATGGCTACACCTTC
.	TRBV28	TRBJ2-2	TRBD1	CASSLSGTGGFGELFF	TGTGCCAGCAGTTTATCCGGGACAGGGGGCTTCGGGGAGCTGTTTTTT
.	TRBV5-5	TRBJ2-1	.	CASSFGKPLSYNEQFF	TGTGCCAGCAGCTTTGGAAAACCGCTTTCCTACAATGAGCAGTTCTTC
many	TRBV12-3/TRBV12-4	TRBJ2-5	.	CASSLTGFQETQYF	TGTGCCAGCAGTTTAACGGGGTTCCAAGAGACCCAGTACTTC
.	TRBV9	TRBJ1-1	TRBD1	CASSKGQGWPEAFF	TGTGCCAGCAGCAAGGGACAGGGTTGGCCTGAAGCTTTCTTT
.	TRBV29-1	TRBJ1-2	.	CSVEDLLFAYYAF	TGCAGCGTTGAAGATCTGTTGTTCGCCTACTACGCCTTC
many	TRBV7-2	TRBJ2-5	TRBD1	CASSSNGQGQGTQYF	TGTGCCAGCAGCTCGAATGGACAGGGGCAGGGGACCCAGTACTTC
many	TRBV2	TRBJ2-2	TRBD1	CASRAERGGSTGELFF	TGTGCCAGCAGGGCTGAGAGAGGGGGCAGCACCGGGGAGCTGTTTTTT
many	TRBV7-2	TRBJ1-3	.	CASRRGASGNTIYF	TGTGCCAGCCGAAGGGGAGCATCTGGAAACACCATATATTTT